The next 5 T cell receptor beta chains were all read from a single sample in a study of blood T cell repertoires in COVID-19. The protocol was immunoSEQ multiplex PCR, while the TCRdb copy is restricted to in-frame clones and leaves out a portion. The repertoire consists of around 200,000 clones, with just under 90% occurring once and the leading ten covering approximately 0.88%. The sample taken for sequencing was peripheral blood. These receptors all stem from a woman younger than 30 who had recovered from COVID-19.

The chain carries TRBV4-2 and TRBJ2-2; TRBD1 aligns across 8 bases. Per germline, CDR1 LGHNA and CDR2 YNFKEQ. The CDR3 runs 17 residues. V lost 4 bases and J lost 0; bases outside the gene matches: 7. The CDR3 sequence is CASSPTGQGANTGELFF. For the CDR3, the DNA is TGTGCCAGCAGCCCCACCGGACAGGGTGCGAACACCGGGGAGCTGTTTTTT.

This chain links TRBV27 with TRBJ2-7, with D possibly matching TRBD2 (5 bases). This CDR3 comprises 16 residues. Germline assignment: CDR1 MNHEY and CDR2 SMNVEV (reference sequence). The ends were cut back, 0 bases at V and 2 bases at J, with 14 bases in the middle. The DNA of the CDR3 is TGTGCCAGCAGTTTATCCGTCGGGCTAGCCACCTACGAGCAGTACTTC. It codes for CASSLSVGLATYEQYF.

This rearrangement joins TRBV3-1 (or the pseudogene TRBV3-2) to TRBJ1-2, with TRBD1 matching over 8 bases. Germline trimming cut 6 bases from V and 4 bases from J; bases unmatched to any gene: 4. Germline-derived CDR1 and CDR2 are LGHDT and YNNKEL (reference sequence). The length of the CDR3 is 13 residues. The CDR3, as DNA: TGTGCCAGCAGAGACACAGGGGGCTATGGCTACACCTTC. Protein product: CASRDTGGYGYTF.

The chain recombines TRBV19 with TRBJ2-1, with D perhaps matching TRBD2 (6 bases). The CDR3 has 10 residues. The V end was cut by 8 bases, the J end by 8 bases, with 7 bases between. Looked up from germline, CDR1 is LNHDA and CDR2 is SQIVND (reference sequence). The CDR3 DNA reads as TGTGCCAGTGGGGGGTATGAGCAGTTCTTC. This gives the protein CASGGYEQFF. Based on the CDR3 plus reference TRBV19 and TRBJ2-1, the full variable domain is DGGITQSPKYLFRKEGQNVTLSCEQNLNHDAMYWYRQDPGQGLRLIYYSQIVNDFQKGDIAEGYSVSREKKESFPLTVTSAQKNPTAFYLCASGGYEQFFGPGTRLTVL.

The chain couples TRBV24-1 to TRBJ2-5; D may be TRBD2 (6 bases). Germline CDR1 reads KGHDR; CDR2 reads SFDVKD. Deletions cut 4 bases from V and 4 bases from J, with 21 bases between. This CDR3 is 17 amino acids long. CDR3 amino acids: CATSDPRAGREGETQYF. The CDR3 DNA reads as TGTGCCACCAGTGACCCCAGGGCAGGGCGGGAAGGAGAGACCCAGTACTTC.